One and the same sample provided the 20 T cell receptor beta chains below, sequenced in a study of OX40 agonist ivuxolimab in advanced cancers. Repertoires were generated with immunoSEQ multiplex PCR, while TCRdb's copy carries only in-frame clones and drops some. The data contain approximately 110,000 clones, 92% of them singletons. The sample here was CD4+ or CD8+ T cells sorted from blood, taken in a trial of the OX40 agonist ivuxolimab. These receptors all stem from an adult with an advanced solid tumor such as melanoma, head and neck, liver or kidney cancer.

The J gene is TRBJ1-5, the V gene TRBV19; 7 bases are shared with TRBD1. Trimming at V came to 6 bases and at J to 11 bases, leaving 13 bases not matched to a gene. The germline gives CDR1 LNHDA, CDR2 SQIVND (reference sequence). CDR3 size: 14 residues. The CDR3 sequence is CASRDTGARRAQHF. CDR3 DNA: TGTGCCAGTAGGGACACAGGGGCCAGGAGGGCCCAGCATTTT.

Regarding this clone: Within the sample, other DNA sequences also encode this same CDR3. The chain is built from TRBV28 and TRBJ2-1; 9 bases agree with TRBD2. CDR1 is MDHEN, CDR2 SYDVKM, per germline. V trimming: 1 base; J trimming: 4 bases; junction bases outside the gene matches: 5. The CDR3 consists of 16 residues. The CDR3 here is CASSLSASGTYNEQFF. The CDR3, as DNA: TGTGCCAGCAGTTTATCGGCTAGCGGGACTTACAATGAGCAGTTCTTC.

V is TRBV28 and J is TRBJ2-7, with 7 bases that match TRBD2. V shed 7 bases, J shed 1 base, and the junction held 10 bases outside the gene matches. The CDR3 length is 15 residues. Germline-derived CDR1 and CDR2 are MDHEN and SYDVKM. CDR3 nucleotide sequence: TGTGCCAGCAAACCTGACGGGAGGCCATCCTACGAGCAGTACTTC. Protein product: CASKPDGRPSYEQYF.

This clone was counted a single time. The J gene is TRBJ2-4, the V gene TRBV5-1, with D possibly called TRBD1 or TRBD2 (7 bases each). The CDR3 spans 15 residues. Trimming cost V 1 base and J 6 bases, with 14 bases left between them. Germline lookup yields CDR1 SGHRS and CDR2 YFSETQ. The CDR3 region is CASSLNSGGVNIQYF. DNA for the CDR3: TGCGCCAGCAGCTTGAATTCAGGGGGGGTAAACATTCAGTACTTC. Supplemented by reference TRBV5-1 and TRBJ2-4, the full variable domain reads KAGVTQTPRYLIKTRGQQVTLSCSPISGHRSVSWYQQTPGQGLQFLFEYFSETQRNKGNFPGRFSGRQFSNSRSEMNVSTLELGDSALYLCASSLNSGGVNIQYFGAGTRLSVL.

This clone occurred a few times. This chain links TRBV7-9 with TRBJ1-2, with D perhaps matching TRBD1 (6 bases). CDR1 is SEHNR and CDR2 is FQNEAQ in the germline V gene (reference sequence). The CDR3 sequence is 13 residues long. V lost 10 bases and J 2 bases, leaving 14 bases between the germline ends. Written as DNA, the CDR3 is TGTGCCAACGGACCAACAGGGAACTATGGCTACACCTTC. It yields the protein CANGPTGNYGYTF.

This chain uses TRBV5-4 with TRBJ2-1; 7 bases map to TRBD2. Germline loops: CDR1 SGHNT, CDR2 YYREEE (reference sequence). The CDR3 length is 15 residues. V trimming: 1 base; J trimming: 5 bases; junction bases outside the gene matches: 6. The DNA for the CDR3 is TGTGCCAGCAGCTTGATGGGACTAACCAACAATGAGCAGTTCTTC. It codes for CASSLMGLTNNEQFF.

The chain couples TRBV7-2 to TRBJ2-3; perhaps TRBD1 as D (5 bases). The CDR3 extends over 16 amino acids. Trimming shortened V by 5 bases and J by 1 base, and 16 bases separated the two germline ends. Germline CDR1 reads SGHTA; CDR2 reads FQGNSA. In nucleotides, the CDR3 is TGTGCCAGCAGCCTAGTCTGGGGCTCCGGCACAGATACGCAGTATTTT. This encodes CASSLVWGSGTDTQYF.

The chain couples TRBV28 to TRBJ1-1; maybe TRBD1 (5 bases). Germline CDR1 MDHEN, CDR2 SYDVKM. The CDR3 runs 14 residues. The V end lost 2 bases, the J end lost 1 base, and 8 bases lay between the germline ends. CDR3 region: CASSLGAANTEAFF. DNA of the CDR3: TGTGCCAGCAGTTTAGGGGCAGCGAACACTGAAGCTTTCTTT.

The V and J genes are TRBV7-9 and TRBJ1-2, with no clear D. CDR1 and CDR2 (germline): SEHNR, FQNEAQ (reference sequence). Trimming left V 6 bases short and J 7 bases short, with 18 bases between. The CDR3 totals 14 residues. Here the CDR3 DNA reads TGTGCCAGCAGTTATGGGCAGGAAAGTGGTGGCTACACCTTC. This encodes CASSYGQESGGYTF.

The chain is built from TRBV5-1 and TRBJ2-7; D is possibly TRBD1 (6 bases). The CDR3 has 14 residues. Trimming left V 2 bases short and J 1 base short, with 10 bases between. In germline, CDR1 is SGHRS, CDR2 YFSETQ. DNA for the CDR3: TGCGCCAGCAGCTTAGGACAGCAGTCCTACGAGCAGTACTTC. Encoded protein: CASSLGQQSYEQYF.

With respect to this clone: At one of its ends the junction is not consistent with the germline gene, which may arise from a read error. The CDR3 DNA reads as TGTGCCAGCAGCTTCGGAGGAGCGGGAGTGTTTATCTGGGTCTTC. Translating gives CASSFGGAGVFIWVF. This chain links TRBV7-2 with TRBJ2-1; 8 bases are a match to TRBD2. The CDR3 runs to 15 residues. In germline, CDR1 is SGHTA, CDR2 FQGNSA.

The chain couples TRBV27 to TRBJ2-1, with D perhaps matching TRBD2 (6 bases). V lost 4 bases, J lost 2 bases, and 9 bases lay in between. The germline gives CDR1 MNHEY, CDR2 SMNVEV (reference sequence). The CDR3 sequence is 14 residues long. CDR3 region: CASSWVAAYNEQFF. The CDR3 coding sequence is TGTGCCAGCAGTTGGGTAGCGGCCTACAATGAGCAGTTCTTC.

The J gene is TRBJ1-2, the V gene TRBV14; D may be TRBD1 (5 bases). This CDR3 comprises 15 residues. Germline V gives CDR1 SGHDN, CDR2 FVKESK. The V end was cut by 2 bases, the J end by 4 bases, with 14 bases between. DNA of the CDR3: TGTGCCAGCAGCCAAAGCCCGACAGCTATCTATGGCTACACCTTC. It specifies CASSQSPTAIYGYTF.

The chain uses TRBV5-8 and TRBJ1-2; D unresolved. Germline V gene data show CDR1 as SGHTS and CDR2 as YDEGEE. V was shortened by 4 bases and J by 6 bases, with 13 bases between the two germline ends. CDR3 length: 13 residues. CDR3 nucleotides: TGTGCCAGCAGCAAAACTACGAGGGATGGCTACACCTTC. It yields the protein CASSKTTRDGYTF.

The J gene is TRBJ1-2, the V gene TRBV6-1, with D tentatively TRBD1 (5 bases). This CDR3 region has 14 residues. With 1 base removed from V and 7 bases from J, the gap between germline ends came to 13 bases. Germline lookup yields CDR1 MNHNS and CDR2 SASEGT. CDR3 nucleotides: TGTGCCAGCAGTGAAGTAGCGCAGGGAAGTGGCTACACCTTC. It translates to CASSEVAQGSGYTF.

V gene TRBV10-1 combines with J gene TRBJ2-1, with a tentative D call TRBD2 (6 bases). Germline values: CDR1 WNHNN, CDR2 SYGVQD (reference sequence). This CDR3 is built from 17 residues. V lost 0 bases, J lost 2 bases, and 14 bases lay in between. As DNA, the CDR3 is TGCGCCAGCAGTGAGTCGACCTACGGGAGAACCTACAATGAGCAGTTCTTC. This translates into CASSESTYGRTYNEQFF.

This chain joins TRBV5-6 and TRBJ1-3; D may be TRBD1 (6 bases). The CDR3 has 14 amino acids. Trimming shortened V by 5 bases and J by 4 bases, and 13 bases separated the two germline ends. Germline V gene lookup returns CDR1 SGHDT and CDR2 YYEEEE. The CDR3 is CASRPTGGGNTIYF. The DNA of the CDR3 is TGTGCCAGCAGGCCGACAGGCGGAGGAAACACCATATATTTT.

The CDR3 reads CASSPDGGNIQYF. Here the CDR3 DNA reads TGTGCCAGCTCACCAGACGGTGGGAACATTCAGTACTTC. The V gene is TRBV18, the J gene TRBJ2-4, with D uncertain. The CDR3 loop spans 13 amino acids. V was shortened by 2 bases and J by 7 bases, with 9 bases between the two germline ends. The germline gives CDR1 KGHSH, CDR2 LQKENI.

The gene calls are TRBV5-4 and TRBJ2-5; 7 positions agree with TRBD1. The germline V gene encodes CDR1 SGHNT and CDR2 YYREEE (reference sequence). V trimming: 2 bases; J trimming: 5 bases; junction bases outside the gene matches: 3. This CDR3 comprises 13 residues. The CDR3 here is CASSFKQGETQYF. Here the CDR3 DNA reads TGTGCCAGCAGCTTTAAACAGGGGGAGACCCAGTACTTC. Full variable domain (remainder filled in from reference TRBV5-4 and TRBJ2-5): ETGVTQSPTHLIKTRGQQVTLRCSSQSGHNTVSWYQQALGQGPQFIFQYYREEENGRGNFPPRFSGLQFPNYSSELNVNALELDDSALYLCASSFKQGETQYFGPGTRLLVL.

The chain recombines TRBV2 with TRBJ1-4, with a tentative D call TRBD1 (5 bases). Trimming pared 4 bases from V and 7 bases from J, leaving 13 bases between. The CDR3 is 14 residues long. Germline V CDR1 and CDR2: SNHLY, FYNNEI. For the CDR3, the DNA is TGTGCCAGCAGTGTTCGGCAGGGAGGTGAAAAACTGTTTTTT. Translating it yields CASSVRQGGEKLFF.